One T cell receptor (beta chain) is described in this entry. The antigen remains unidentified. The data derive from a study of cytomegalovirus exposure and HLA in healthy donors. About the study: There were some 120 million unique TCR beta sequences, drawn from approximately 180 million T cells, in an earlier analysis.

The PCR employed 60 Vbeta primers together with 13 Jbeta primers. Profiled with immunoSEQ multiplex PCR; TCRdb holds only in-frame clones, not every one. The sample holds tens of thousands of clones, approximately 80% seen once. The germline V gene encodes CDR1 MDHEN and CDR2 SYDVKM. The CDR3 consists of 15 residues. V shed 6 bases and J shed 4 bases, with 16 bases lying between them. Regarding the study as a whole: Cytomegalovirus-associated status was assigned to 164 TCR beta chains. According to an earlier analysis, most TCR beta V segments yielded productive rearrangements about 90% or about 30% of the time. Later genetic work tied a missense DCLRE1C variant to beta-chain V and J trimming.

The sequence was collected from a woman younger than 45 in good health and CMV-seronegative. The chain has TRBV28 and TRBJ1-5, with no clear D. Sequenced: PBMCs. The CDR3 reads CASSTGEGGNQPQHF. As DNA, the CDR3 is TGTGCCAGCAGCACCGGAGAGGGAGGGAATCAGCCCCAGCATTTT.